This section outlines one TCR beta chain sequence together with its context. Profiling relied on immunoSEQ multiplex PCR, and the TCRdb table lists in-frame clones only, not all of them. The data hold roughly 500,000 clones, with about 88% observed a single time. This entry comes from a study of blood T cell repertoires in COVID-19. Germline CDR1 SGHAT, CDR2 FQNNGV. The length of the CDR3 is 15 residues. V lost 1 base and J lost 1, with 8 bases in between. This clonotype originated in a man aged 18 to 30 with COVID-19, enrolled during active disease. The source material was peripheral blood. This rearrangement joins TRBV11-2 to TRBJ2-1; no clear D gene. The CDR3 sequence: CASSLGSGSYNEQFF. CDR3 nucleotide sequence: TGTGCCAGCAGCTTAGGTTCAGGATCCTACAATGAGCAGTTCTTC.